Listed below are T cell receptor beta chains from one sample, sequenced in a study of neurological immune-mediated disorders. TCRdb reprocessed the 5' RACE reads via MiXCR and lists one record per CDR3 protein. The sample shows 25,000 to 30,000 distinct CDR3 sequences, about 12% of them seen only once. Sequencing used PBMCs. These receptors originate from a woman aged 60-70 years in good health. CDR3s include the opening cysteine and the closing phenylalanine or tryptophan. The D gene is left open where the match is weak. The listing skips clone size in some rows; elsewhere it reads once, few, many or a size class.

many,TRBD1,TRBJ1-6,TRBV3-1,CASSRTGTYNSPLHF,TGTGCCAGCAGCCGGACAGGCACTTATAATTCACCCCTCCACTTT
few,TRBD2,TRBJ2-1,TRBV7-2,CASSLDVAGGYDEQFF,TGTGCCAGCAGCTTAGACGTAGCGGGGGGGTACGATGAGCAGTTCTTC
many,-,TRBJ1-2,TRBV10-3,CAISEPFLAGYGYTF,TGTGCCATCAGTGAGCCTTTTTTGGCAGGCTATGGCTACACCTTC
many,-,TRBJ1-4,TRBV5-5,CASSLGAGKLFF,TGTGCCAGCAGCTTGGGAGCGGGAAAACTGTTTTTT
many,TRBD1,TRBJ1-1,TRBV28,CASSPQRTGWPEAFF,TGTGCCAGCAGTCCCCAACGGACAGGGTGGCCTGAAGCTTTCTTT
many,-,TRBJ2-3,TRBV20-1,CSASQGRPDTQYF,TGCAGTGCTAGCCAGGGTAGACCAGATACGCAGTATTTT
many,-,TRBJ2-3,TRBV12-3/TRBV12-4,CASSLWGTDTQYF,TGTGCCAGCAGTTTATGGGGCACAGATACGCAGTATTTT
-,-,TRBJ2-4,TRBV3-1,CASSLQVAKNIQYF,TGTGCCAGCAGCCTTCAGGTAGCCAAAAACATTCAGTACTTC
many,-,TRBJ1-2,TRBV6-6,CASSYSDGYTF,TGTGCCAGCAGTTACAGTGATGGCTACACCTTC
many,TRBD1,TRBJ2-7,TRBV9,CASSVRWDRPDEQYF,TGTGCCAGCAGCGTAAGGTGGGACAGGCCGGACGAGCAGTACTTC
many,TRBD1,TRBJ1-1,TRBV7-2,CASSPGDRRAFF,TGTGCCAGCAGCCCGGGGGACAGGAGGGCTTTCTTT
-,-,TRBJ2-1,TRBV3-1,CASSQRGGYNEQFF,TGTGCCAGCAGCCAGAGGGGAGGTTACAATGAGCAGTTCTTC
many,-,TRBJ1-2,TRBV24-1,CATSWVTPRGVYGYTF,TGTGCCACCAGTTGGGTAACACCGAGAGGCGTCTATGGCTACACCTTC
many,TRBD1,TRBJ1-5,TRBV20-1,CSAAGTAYSNQPQHF,TGCAGTGCGGCTGGGACAGCTTATAGCAATCAGCCCCAGCATTTT
many,-,TRBJ1-2,TRBV15,CATNRFQESGGYTF,TGTGCCACCAACAGGTTTCAGGAATCAGGGGGCTACACCTTC
many,-,TRBJ1-2,TRBV7-2,CASSLGRFYGYTF,TGTGCCAGCAGCCTAGGGCGCTTTTATGGCTACACCTTC
many,TRBD2,TRBJ2-2,TRBV20-1,CSATRAGENTGELFF,TGCAGTGCTACTCGAGCGGGGGAAAACACCGGGGAGCTGTTTTTT
many,TRBD2,TRBJ2-1,TRBV20-1,CSTGTSEHNEQFF,TGCAGTACCGGGACTAGCGAACACAATGAGCAGTTCTTC
many,TRBD2,TRBJ2-3,TRBV20-1,CSAMAGGSSGDTDTQYF,TGCAGTGCTATGGCGGGGGGATCCTCCGGCGACACAGATACGCAGTATTTT
many,-,TRBJ2-3,TRBV20-1,CSASNRGTLIFQYF,TGCAGTGCTAGTAATCGGGGGACGCTAATTTTTCAGTATTTT
many,-,TRBJ1-2,TRBV6-1,CASSDTGNIYGYTF,TGTGCCAGCAGTGACACAGGGAACATCTATGGCTACACCTTC
many,-,TRBJ2-5,TRBV7-2,CASSRNADPGSSQETQYF,TGTGCCAGCAGCCGAAACGCAGACCCTGGGAGTTCCCAAGAGACCCAGTACTTC
many,-,TRBJ2-2,TRBV20-1,CSASGGSGTNTGELFF,TGCAGTGCTAGCGGCGGGTCGGGGACGAACACCGGGGAGCTGTTTTTT
medium-sized,-,TRBJ1-5,TRBV20-1,CSARARRGYSNQPQHF,TGCAGTGCTAGAGCCCGTAGGGGATATAGCAATCAGCCCCAGCATTTT
many,-,TRBJ2-3,TRBV5-1,CASSLEASVGNTQYF,TGCGCCAGCAGCTTGGAGGCTAGCGTGGGGAATACGCAGTATTTT
few,-,TRBJ2-5,TRBV7-6,CASSFPSGSWKETQYF,TGTGCCAGCAGCTTCCCAAGTGGTTCCTGGAAAGAGACCCAGTACTTC
many,TRBD1,TRBJ1-5,TRBV20-1,CSASWTGSESPQHF,TGCAGTGCTTCCTGGACAGGCTCGGAATCGCCCCAGCATTTT
many,TRBD1,TRBJ1-5,TRBV20-1,CSARDAGGGQPQHF,TGCAGTGCTAGAGACGCAGGGGGCGGTCAGCCCCAGCATTTT
many,-,TRBJ1-1,TRBV7-2,CASSSSRAANTEAFF,TGTGCCAGCAGCTCCAGCCGGGCAGCTAACACTGAAGCTTTCTTT
many,-,TRBJ1-1,TRBV6-6,CASSSLGRTGAEAFF,TGTGCCAGCAGTTCCCTTGGACGGACGGGCGCTGAAGCTTTCTTT
few,-,TRBJ1-3,TRBV5-1,CASSLDVSSGNTIYF,TGCGCCAGCAGCTTGGATGTGAGCTCTGGAAACACCATATATTTT
-,TRBD1,TRBJ2-7,TRBV7-8,CASSLKRDRGLGEQYF,TGTGCCAGCAGCTTAAAACGGGACAGGGGGCTGGGCGAGCAGTACTTC
many,-,TRBJ2-5,TRBV2,CASSESVQETQYF,TGTGCCAGCAGTGAATCAGTCCAAGAGACCCAGTACTTC
many,TRBD2,TRBJ2-5,TRBV29-1,CSVAPLSGGWGETQYF,TGCAGCGTTGCCCCCTTAAGCGGGGGCTGGGGAGAGACCCAGTACTTC
many,-,TRBJ2-5,TRBV7-2,CASSLVPTGQETQYF,TGTGCCAGCAGCTTAGTTCCGACGGGGCAAGAGACCCAGTACTTC
many,-,TRBJ2-7,TRBV5-8,CASSGRGHLFYEQYF,TGTGCCAGCAGCGGGAGGGGACACTTGTTCTACGAGCAGTACTTC
many,TRBD1,TRBJ1-1,TRBV7-8,CASSFYSRTGSVAFF,TGTGCCAGCAGCTTTTACTCCCGGACAGGGTCGGTGGCTTTCTTT
many,TRBD1,TRBJ1-3,TRBV9,CASSLRQGAAIYF,TGTGCCAGCAGCTTAAGACAGGGGGCTGCCATATATTTT
many,TRBD1,TRBJ1-1,TRBV12-3/TRBV12-4,CASSSPARTGMNTEAFF,TGTGCCAGCAGTTCCCCGGCCCGGACAGGGATGAACACTGAAGCTTTCTTT
many,TRBD1,TRBJ2-2,TRBV5-1,CASSLDGRQGAHTGELFF,TGCGCCAGCAGCTTGGATGGTCGACAGGGGGCCCACACCGGGGAGCTGTTTTTT
many,-,TRBJ1-4,TRBV6-5,CASSYSRQTATNEKLFF,TGTGCCAGCAGTTACTCGAGACAGACGGCAACTAATGAAAAACTGTTTTTT
many,-,TRBJ1-1,TRBV20-1,CSATAGDTEAFF,TGCAGTGCAACCGCAGGGGACACTGAAGCTTTCTTT
many,-,TRBJ2-7,TRBV7-9,CASSQRARPYEQYF,TGTGCCAGCAGCCAGAGGGCCAGACCCTACGAGCAGTACTTC
-,-,TRBJ2-7,TRBV6-6,CASSYSGSYEQYF,TGTGCCAGCAGTTACTCGGGCAGCTACGAGCAGTACTTC
-,-,TRBJ1-1,TRBV11-2,CASSLSWGPAAVAFF,TGTGCCAGCAGCTTATCGTGGGGGCCGGCGGCCGTCGCCTTCTTT
many,-,TRBJ2-7,TRBV7-2,CATAQIAGVEQYF,TGTGCCACCGCCCAAATCGCTGGGGTGGAGCAGTACTTC
-,TRBD2,TRBJ2-3,TRBV9,CASSGGLAGAADTQYF,TGTGCCAGCAGCGGGGGACTAGCGGGGGCCGCAGATACGCAGTATTTT
many,-,TRBJ2-5,TRBV20-1,CSARGGPISGQYF,TGCAGTGCTAGGGGGGGTCCTATATCGGGGCAGTACTTC
many,-,TRBJ2-2,TRBV12-3/TRBV12-4,CASTWGRDGGELFF,TGTGCCAGCACCTGGGGCAGGGATGGCGGGGAGCTGTTTTTT
many,-,TRBJ1-1,TRBV5-1,CASSLAVGGHTEAFF,TGCGCCAGCAGCTTGGCGGTCGGAGGGCACACTGAAGCTTTCTTT
-,-,TRBJ1-5,TRBV3-1,CASSQGGLSNQPQHF,TGTGCCAGCAGCCAAGGGGGGCTTAGCAATCAGCCCCAGCATTTT